Following are 3 T cell receptor beta chains from one sample sequenced in a study of immune evolution from preneoplasia to lung adenocarcinoma. This table comes from immunoSEQ multiplex PCR, and its TCRdb copy is limited to in-frame clones, with some not included. The sample records approximately 11,000 clones, 76% being singletons. Sequenced: FFPE normal lung tissue adjacent to the tumor. All receptors come from a person in their sixties or seventies with lung adenocarcinoma. Some clones in this sample may be carry-over from other donors' samples.

This clone was counted between two and nine times. The chain joins TRBV4-1 to TRBJ2-1; D gene uncertain. Per germline, CDR1 MGHRA and CDR2 YSYEKL. V was pared by 0 bases and J by 7 bases, with 13 bases between. The CDR3 extends over 15 amino acids. The CDR3 reads CASSQEDNYLNEQFF. Written as DNA, the CDR3 is TGCGCCAGCAGCCAAGAGGATAACTACCTAAATGAGCAGTTCTTC.

This clone was picked up a small number of times. V gene TRBV11-2 combines with J gene TRBJ2-2; perhaps TRBD2 as D (6 bases). V was clipped by 3 bases and J by 5 bases, with 19 bases between them. CDR3 length: 17 residues. Per the germline V gene, CDR1 is SGHAT and CDR2 is FQNNGV. The CDR3 region has the DNA TGTGCCAGCAGCTTTTCCTTACTAGCCGCTAGAACCGGGGAGCTGTTTTTT. This encodes CASSFSLLAARTGELFF.

This chain links TRBV11-2 with TRBJ1-1; D gene unclear. Germline V gives CDR1 SGHAT, CDR2 FQNNGV. The CDR3 loop spans 14 amino acids. Trimming took 5 bases from V and 10 from J, leaving 20 bases between them. The CDR3: CASSPPGVKRRAFF. In nucleotides, the CDR3 is TGTGCCAGCAGCCCCCCCGGGGTCAAAAGGAGAGCTTTCTTT.